The source of this TCR beta chain is a study of shared clonotypes between healthy human individuals. As concerns this clone: The identical CDR3 is also encoded by other nucleotide sequences in the sample.

The table came from immunoSEQ multiplex PCR; TCRdb's copy has only in-frame clones and leaves some out. The table includes approximately 2.5 million clones, over 85% detected once. The CDR3 runs 15 residues. The germline gives CDR1 SGHTA, CDR2 FQGNSA. V gave up 0 bases and J gave up 0 bases, with 6 bases separating them. The chain combines TRBV7-2 with TRBJ2-1; D uncertain. The sequencing input was naive CD4+ T cells from PBMCs. Indicated subset: CD45RA+ positively selected. This clonotype was sampled from a man aged 18 to 30 in good health. Some clones in this sample may be carry-over from other donors' samples. Here the CDR3 DNA reads TGTGCCAGCAGCTTAGCCTCTAGCTCCTACAATGAGCAGTTCTTC. Translated, it gives CASSLASSSYNEQFF.